The 30 T cell receptor beta chains presented below share a single source sample, sequenced in a study of blood T cell repertoires in COVID-19. The method was immunoSEQ multiplex PCR; TCRdb's version includes in-frame clones alone and lacks a portion of them. The data contain 200,000 or so clones, roughly 87% of them singletons. Sequenced sample: peripheral blood. These TCRs come from a man aged 35 to 55 with active or convalescent COVID-19.

The rearrangement links TRBV28 to TRBJ1-5; D unclear. The germline CDR1 and CDR2 sequences are MDHEN and SYDVKM. V lost 10 bases and J 4 bases, leaving 17 bases between the germline ends. The CDR3 has 14 residues. The CDR3 nucleotides are TGTGCCACCCAGGAAAGCCGGATAAATCAGCCCCAGCATTTT. Translating gives CATQESRINQPQHF.

V is TRBV28 and J is TRBJ1-2, with D possibly being TRBD1 (5 bases). Trimming shortened V by 11 bases and J by 7 bases, and 20 bases separated the two germline ends. CDR3 length: 13 residues. CDR1 is MDHEN, CDR2 SYDVKM, per germline. The DNA of the CDR3 is TGTGCCCGCCAGGGAACCAAGAGGAGTGGCTACACCTTC. It yields the protein CARQGTKRSGYTF.

The chain links TRBV7-7 to TRBJ2-3; 11 bases are shared with TRBD2. The CDR3 runs 15 residues. The J segment lost 5 bases and the V segment lost 5 bases, leaving 6 bases of the junction unmatched. CDR1 SSHAT and CDR2 FNYEAQ come from the germline V gene (reference sequence). CDR3 in amino acids: CASSLSGGAGDTQYF. In DNA form, the CDR3 reads TGTGCCAGCAGCCTTAGCGGGGGGGCGGGAGATACGCAGTATTTT.

Comment on this clone: At one end the junction does not follow the germline gene, possibly because of a read error. The V call is TRBV4-1, the J call TRBJ2-1; tentative D call: TRBD1 (6 bases). CDR1 is MGHRA and CDR2 is YSYEKL in the germline V gene. This CDR3 has 11 residues. The CDR3 reads CASSRDRRRLF. Written as DNA, the CDR3 is TGCGCCAGCAGCCGTGACAGGCGCAGGCTCTTC.

The V and J genes are TRBV28 and TRBJ2-3, with D perhaps matching TRBD1 (7 bases). The CDR3 length is 16 residues. Germline lookup yields CDR1 MDHEN and CDR2 SYDVKM. V shed 5 bases and J shed 4 bases, with 19 bases lying between them. This CDR3 is CASSLNRGGSADTQYF. The CDR3 DNA follows: TGTGCCAGCAGTCTAAACAGGGGAGGATCGGCAGATACGCAGTATTTT.

J is TRBJ1-5 and V is TRBV24-1; D is possibly TRBD1 (6 bases). The CDR3 totals 17 residues. V was cut by 3 bases and J by 0 bases, with 14 bases left in between. Germline V gene data show CDR1 as KGHDR and CDR2 as SFDVKD. The DNA for the CDR3 is TGTGCCACCAGTGATGCGAAACAGGGATATAGCAATCAGCCCCAGCATTTT. Translated: CATSDAKQGYSNQPQHF.

This chain uses TRBV9 with TRBJ2-3, with D hard to call. The CDR3 is made up of 15 amino acids. Germline V CDR1 and CDR2: SGDLS, YYNGEE. V was cut by 0 bases and J by 0 bases, with 8 bases left in between. The CDR3 spells CASSVGKFSTDTQYF. The DNA of the CDR3 is TGTGCCAGCAGCGTAGGTAAATTCAGCACAGATACGCAGTATTTT.

In its sample, this clone was seen a few times. This chain links TRBV2 with TRBJ1-4; D gene uncertain. The germline V gene encodes CDR1 SNHLY and CDR2 FYNNEI. The V end was cut by 6 bases, the J end by 4 bases, with 15 bases between. This CDR3 contains 15 residues. CDR3 in amino acids: CASRRVTGDNEKLFF. In DNA, the CDR3 is TGTGCCAGCAGGCGGGTCACGGGCGATAATGAAAAACTGTTTTTT.

This clone was recorded a few times. The chain has TRBV12-1 and TRBJ2-5; TRBD2 is taken as the D call from the table, unchecked against the DNA. TRBV12-1 is noted as a pseudogene. The CDR3 loop spans 16 amino acids. In nucleotides, the CDR3 is TGTGCCAGCAGCTTCAAAACAGCGGGAGGTATAGAGACCCAGTACTTC. Encoded protein: CASSFKTAGGIETQYF.

The V and J genes are TRBV11-3 and TRBJ1-1, with D hard to call. The germline CDR1 and CDR2 sequences are SGHNT and YENEEA. V lost 5 bases and J lost 1, with 8 bases in between. This CDR3 contains 13 residues. This chain's CDR3 is CASSRTGNTEAFF. The CDR3 region has the DNA TGTGCCAGCAGCCGTACGGGGAACACTGAAGCTTTCTTT. The whole variable domain, remainder taken from reference TRBV11-3 and TRBJ1-1, is EAGVVQSPRYKIIEKKQPVAFWCNPISGHNTLYWYLQNLGQGPELLIRYENEEAVDDSQLPKDRFSAERLKGVDSTLKIQPAELGDSAVYLCASSRTGNTEAFFGQGTRLTVV.

The chain carries TRBV12-3 or TRBV12-4 and TRBJ2-3; D is uncertain. V was clipped by 5 bases and J by 2 bases, with 8 bases between them. This CDR3 comprises 13 residues. The CDR3 here is CASSPPNTDTQYF. The DNA of the CDR3 is TGTGCCAGCAGTCCCCCTAACACAGATACGCAGTATTTT.

V and J are TRBV19 and TRBJ1-1; D gene uncertain. The CDR3 has 15 amino acids. Per the germline V gene, CDR1 is LNHDA and CDR2 is SQIVND (reference sequence). Trimming stripped 5 bases from V and 0 bases from J, with 13 bases between. The DNA for the CDR3 is TGTGCCAGTAGTCCTGGAGTAGCGGTGAACACTGAAGCTTTCTTT. The encoded protein is CASSPGVAVNTEAFF.

This chain joins TRBV6-5 and TRBJ2-1, with unresolved D. The CDR3 runs 14 residues. CDR1 and CDR2 from the germline V gene are MNHEY and SVGAGI. V shed 2 bases and J shed 0 bases, with 5 bases lying between them. Here the CDR3 DNA reads TGTGCCAGCAGTTACGCCGGCTCCTACAATGAGCAGTTCTTC. Translating gives CASSYAGSYNEQFF.

This chain uses TRBV11-3 with TRBJ2-1; 10 positions match TRBD2. Germline V gene data show CDR1 as SGHNT and CDR2 as YENEEA. CDR3 size: 20 residues. The junction had 17 bases not matched to a gene; V was cut back by 5 bases and J by 1 base. The CDR3 protein is CASSGEPSGGASVSYNEQFF. The CDR3 nucleotides read TGTGCCAGCAGCGGCGAACCAAGCGGGGGGGCTTCTGTATCCTACAATGAGCAGTTCTTC.

The chain carries TRBV24-1 and TRBJ2-1, with TRBD2 matching over 11 bases. Germline loops: CDR1 KGHDR, CDR2 SFDVKD. The CDR3 spans 18 residues. V lost 3 bases and J lost 9; bases outside the gene matches: 15. The CDR3 DNA follows: TGTGCCACCAGTGATACTATCGGACTAGCGGGTGGGATGGGTGAGCAGTTCTTC. This encodes CATSDTIGLAGGMGEQFF.

The rearrangement joins TRBV27 to TRBJ2-7, with 9 bases that match TRBD2. Germline V CDR1 and CDR2: MNHEY, SMNVEV (reference sequence). V gave up 2 bases and J gave up 3 bases; unmatched junction bases: 2. The CDR3 covers 14 residues. Written as DNA, the CDR3 is TGTGCCAGCAGTTTAGGGCGGGAGGGCTACGAGCAGTACTTC. Its translation is CASSLGREGYEQYF.

This clone showed up just a few times. The rearrangement joins TRBV6-5 to TRBJ1-6; TRBD1 agrees at 8 bases. The CDR3 runs 15 residues. V lost 2 bases, J lost 8 bases, and 5 bases stayed unmatched. CDR1 and CDR2 (germline): MNHEY, SVGAGI. The CDR3 spells CASSYLTGEDSPLHF. The CDR3 region has the DNA TGTGCCAGCAGTTACCTGACAGGGGAGGATTCACCCCTCCACTTT.

This clone has just a few counts. The chain couples TRBV5-4 to TRBJ2-3; 7 bases agree with TRBD2. This CDR3 is 14 amino acids long. With 2 bases clipped from V and 14 bases from J, the junction kept 14 bases outside the gene matches. Germline V lookup: CDR1 SGHNT, CDR2 YYREEE (reference sequence). The CDR3 spells CASSLQVTGGLRYF. The CDR3 nucleotides read TGTGCCAGCAGCTTACAGGTGACGGGAGGTCTCCGGTATTTT.

This chain joins TRBV9 and TRBJ2-5; 8 bases line up with TRBD1. Germline CDR1 and CDR2: SGDLS and YYNGEE. The CDR3 extends over 14 amino acids. After removal of 3 bases from V and 5 bases from J, the junction contained 6 bases not matched to a gene. CDR3 sequence (DNA): TGTGCCAGCAGCGCTCGACAGGGGCGGGAGACCCAGTACTTC. Protein product: CASSARQGRETQYF.

The chain recombines TRBV7-9 with TRBJ2-1; TRBD2 matches 7 bases. J gave up 8 bases and V 1 base, and 5 bases lay outside the gene matches. In germline, CDR1 is SEHNR, CDR2 FQNEAQ (reference sequence). The CDR3 is 14 residues long. This chain's CDR3 is CASSLVRGVDEQFF. In DNA, the CDR3 is TGTGCCAGCAGCTTAGTCCGGGGGGTGGATGAGCAGTTCTTC.

This sequence joins TRBV9 and TRBJ2-7, with 12 bases aligning to TRBD1. This CDR3 is built from 18 residues. The germline gives CDR1 SGDLS, CDR2 YYNGEE. Trimming cost V 0 bases and J 5 bases; bases outside gene matches: 12. Here the CDR3 reads CASSVGVGQGALPHEQYF. DNA of the CDR3: TGTGCCAGCAGCGTAGGTGTGGGACAGGGGGCGCTCCCCCACGAGCAGTACTTC.

This clone appeared many times. The chain carries TRBV4-2 and TRBJ1-5; 7 nucleotides align to TRBD1. Germline CDR1 is LGHNA and CDR2 is YNFKEQ. The CDR3 length is 16 residues. The V gene end was trimmed by 4 bases and the J gene end by 3 bases; junction bases not matched to a gene: 9. CDR3 coding DNA: TGTGCCAGCAGCCTTGAAAAGGGACAGTTCAATCAGCCCCAGCATTTT. Residues: CASSLEKGQFNQPQHF.

This chain joins TRBV18 and TRBJ2-2; D is unresolved. The CDR3 extends over 14 amino acids. The germline V and J ends were trimmed by 3 bases and 0 bases, with 5 bases remaining between them. CDR1 is KGHSH and CDR2 is LQKENI in the germline V gene. The CDR3 DNA reads as TGTGCCAGCTCACCCCAGGCGAACACCGGGGAGCTGTTTTTT. Its translation: CASSPQANTGELFF. The full variable domain, completed using reference TRBV18 and TRBJ2-2, is NAGVMQNPRHLVRRRGQEARLRCSPMKGHSHVYWYRQLPEEGLKFMVYLQKENIIDESGMPKERFSAEFPKEGPSILRIQQVVRGDSAAYFCASSPQANTGELFFGEGSRLTVL.

This rearrangement joins TRBV10-1 to TRBJ2-7; tentative D call: TRBD1 (7 bases). Germline values: CDR1 WNHNN, CDR2 SYGVQD (reference sequence). This CDR3 contains 14 residues. Trimming removed 6 bases from V and 0 bases from J, with 12 bases in between. The CDR3 loop is CASRGGTVSYEQYF. The CDR3 bases are TGCGCCAGCAGGGGCGGGACAGTCTCCTACGAGCAGTACTTC.

The J gene is TRBJ2-5, the V gene TRBV5-1; TRBD2 matches at 13 bases. Unmatched junction bases numbered 6, after V lost 2 bases and J lost 5 bases. The CDR3 length is 16 residues. Per the germline V gene, CDR1 is SGHRS and CDR2 is YFSETQ. CDR3 coding DNA: TGCGCCAGCAGCTTACTAGCGGGAGGGAGTACGGAGACCCAGTACTTC. Translating gives CASSLLAGGSTETQYF.

The rearrangement joins TRBV5-4 to TRBJ2-5; 10 bases line up with TRBD1. The germline gives CDR1 SGHNT, CDR2 YYREEE (reference sequence). The V segment lost 4 bases and the J segment 1 base; nucleotides outside the gene matches: 4. The length of the CDR3 is 15 residues. CDR3 DNA: TGTGCCAGCAGCCTGGACAGGGGGTTCCAAGAGACCCAGTACTTC. Its translation: CASSLDRGFQETQYF. Based on the CDR3 plus reference TRBV5-4 and TRBJ2-5, the full variable domain is ETGVTQSPTHLIKTRGQQVTLRCSSQSGHNTVSWYQQALGQGPQFIFQYYREEENGRGNFPPRFSGLQFPNYSSELNVNALELDDSALYLCASSLDRGFQETQYFGPGTRLLVL.

CDR3 DNA sequence: TGTGCCAGCAGTTACTCGGACAGGCGATCGGGGGAGCAGTACTTC. This codes for CASSYSDRRSGEQYF. This chain connects TRBV6-5 to TRBJ2-7; the match to TRBD1 covers 7 bases. Germline V gene lookup returns CDR1 MNHEY and CDR2 SVGAGI. This CDR3 is 15 amino acids long. The V gene end was trimmed by 0 bases and the J gene end by 7 bases; junction bases not matched to a gene: 9.

The chain uses TRBV3-1 (or the pseudogene TRBV3-2) and TRBJ2-1; the match to TRBD1 covers 7 bases. Germline V gene data show CDR1 as LGHDT and CDR2 as YNNKEL (reference sequence). The CDR3 covers 15 residues. V trimming: 1 base; J trimming: 7 bases; junction bases outside the gene matches: 7. CDR3 sequence reads: CASSQGSGQYNEQFF. CDR3 DNA sequence: TGTGCCAGCAGCCAAGGGTCGGGACAGTATAATGAGCAGTTCTTC.

The genes are TRBV4-1 and TRBJ2-5, with D possibly being TRBD1 (5 bases). CDR1 is MGHRA and CDR2 is YSYEKL in the germline V gene. The CDR3 spans 16 residues. V was cut by 0 bases and J by 5 bases, with 16 bases left in between. CDR3 sequence (DNA): TGCGCCAGCAGCCAAGAATTAGTGCCAGGGTGGGAGACCCAGTACTTC. Protein sequence: CASSQELVPGWETQYF.

This chain links TRBV24-1 with TRBJ2-1; 7 nucleotides line up with TRBD1. Germline CDR1 reads KGHDR; CDR2 reads SFDVKD. The V and J ends lost 4 bases and 4 bases, in that order; junction bases with no gene match: 6. CDR3 size: 15 residues. CDR3 bases: TGTGCCACCAGTGACTCGACAGGGATGTACAATGAGCAGTTCTTC. Protein product: CATSDSTGMYNEQFF.